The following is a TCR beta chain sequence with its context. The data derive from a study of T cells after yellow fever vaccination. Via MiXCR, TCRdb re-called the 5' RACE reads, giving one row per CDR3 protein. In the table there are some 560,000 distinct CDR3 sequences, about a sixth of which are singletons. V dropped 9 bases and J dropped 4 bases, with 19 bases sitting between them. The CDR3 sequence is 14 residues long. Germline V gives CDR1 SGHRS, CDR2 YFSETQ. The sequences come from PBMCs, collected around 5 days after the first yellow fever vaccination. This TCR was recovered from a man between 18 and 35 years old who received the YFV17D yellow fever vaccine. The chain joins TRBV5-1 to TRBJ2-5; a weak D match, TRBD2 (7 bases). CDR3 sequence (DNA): TGCGCCACCTCACAGGGTTCGGGGGGAGAGACCCAGTACTTC. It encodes CATSQGSGGETQYF.